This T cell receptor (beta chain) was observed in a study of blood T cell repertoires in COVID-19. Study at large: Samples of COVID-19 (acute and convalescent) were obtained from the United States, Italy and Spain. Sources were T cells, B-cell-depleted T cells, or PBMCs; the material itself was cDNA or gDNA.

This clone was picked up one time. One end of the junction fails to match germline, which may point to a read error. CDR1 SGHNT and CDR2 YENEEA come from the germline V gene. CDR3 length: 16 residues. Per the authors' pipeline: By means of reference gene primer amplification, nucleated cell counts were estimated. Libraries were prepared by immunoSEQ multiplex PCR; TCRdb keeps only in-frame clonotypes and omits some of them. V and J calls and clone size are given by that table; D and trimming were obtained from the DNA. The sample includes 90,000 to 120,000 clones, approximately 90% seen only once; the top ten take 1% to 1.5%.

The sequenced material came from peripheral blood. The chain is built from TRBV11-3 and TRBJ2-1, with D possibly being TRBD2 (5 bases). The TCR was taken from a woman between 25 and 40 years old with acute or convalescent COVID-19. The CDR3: CASSFGGLNPYSEQFF. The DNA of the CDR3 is TGTGCCAGCAGCTTTGGCGGGCTAAACCCGTACAGTGAGCAGTTCTTC. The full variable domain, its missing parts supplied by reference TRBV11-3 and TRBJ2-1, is EAGVVQSPRYKIIEKKQPVAFWCNPISGHNTLYWYLQNLGQGPELLIRYENEEAVDDSQLPKDRFSAERLKGVDSTLKIQPAELGDSAVYLCASSFGGLNPYSEQFFGPGTRLTVL.